The 11 T cell receptor beta chains below were found in one sample sequenced in a study of blood T cell repertoires in COVID-19. Sequencing was performed with immunoSEQ multiplex PCR; in TCRdb, only in-frame clones are kept and a portion is missing. The data show fewer than 200,000 clones, 65% to 80% seen once. Material for sequencing was PBMCs or T cells enriched from blood (not recorded which). Source of these receptors: a woman in her 70s in a cohort exposed to, infected with or recovered from COVID-19 (not recorded which).

The chain joins TRBV2 to TRBJ2-2; D gene ambiguous. Germline V gene data show CDR1 as SNHLY and CDR2 as FYNNEI. The V gene lost 6 bases and the J gene lost 6 bases, with 11 bases spanning the gap. CDR3 length: 13 residues. CDR3 coding DNA: TGTGCCAGCAGGGCCGATTTTCCCGGGGAGCTGTTTTTT. Translated, it gives CASRADFPGELFF.

The chain combines TRBV7-9 with TRBJ2-5, with 7 bases that match TRBD2. With 8 bases clipped from V and 5 bases from J, the junction kept 5 bases outside the gene matches. The CDR3 has 12 amino acids. The germline gives CDR1 SEHNR, CDR2 FQNEAQ (reference sequence). The DNA of the CDR3 is TGTGCCAGCCGTGGGGGAGGGGAGACCCAGTACTTC. Protein: CASRGGGETQYF.

The rearrangement uses TRBV7-9 and TRBJ2-2; weak D call: TRBD2 (6 bases). V was clipped by 1 base and J by 2 bases, with 14 bases between them. Germline V lookup: CDR1 SEHNR, CDR2 FQNEAQ (reference sequence). This CDR3 has 17 residues. CDR3 bases: TGTGCCAGCAGCTTAGACTACGGGAGCACAAACACCGGGGAGCTGTTTTTT. Translating it yields CASSLDYGSTNTGELFF. The full variable domain, rest sourced from reference TRBV7-9 and TRBJ2-2, is DTGVSQNPRHKITKRGQNVTFRCDPISEHNRLYWYRQTLGQGPEFLTYFQNEAQLEKSRLLSDRFSAERPKGSFSTLEIQRTEQGDSAMYLCASSLDYGSTNTGELFFGEGSRLTVL.

At least ten counts were recorded for this clone. This sequence joins TRBV11-3 and TRBJ1-4; 10 nucleotides align to TRBD1. CDR1 and CDR2 from the germline V gene are SGHNT and YENEEA. Trimming at V came to 5 bases and at J to 10 bases, leaving 7 bases not matched to a gene. The CDR3 extends over 14 amino acids. CDR3: CASSQDRGRVKLFF. CDR3 coding DNA: TGTGCCAGCAGCCAAGACAGGGGGCGCGTAAAACTGTTTTTT.

This clone was seen a few times. The chain joins TRBV7-9 to TRBJ1-2; 10 nucleotides agree with TRBD1. V gave up 5 bases and J gave up 3 bases; unmatched junction bases: 6. CDR3 length: 15 residues. CDR1 is SEHNR, CDR2 FQNEAQ, per germline (reference sequence). The CDR3 sequence: CASSPGQGYDYGYTF. CDR3 coding DNA: TGTGCCAGCAGCCCGGGACAGGGGTATGACTATGGCTACACCTTC.

The chain employs TRBV6-6 and TRBJ1-4; unclear D gene. Trimming took off 1 base at V and 4 bases at J, with 7 bases between the two ends. CDR1 is MNHNY, CDR2 SVGAGI, per germline (reference sequence). This CDR3 is 14 amino acids long. Here the CDR3 reads CASSYYGVNEKLFF. In DNA, the CDR3 is TGTGCCAGCAGTTACTACGGAGTTAATGAAAAACTGTTTTTT.

This CDR3 is CASSFVGYNEQFF. CDR3 DNA: TGTGCCAGCAGCTTTGTCGGGTACAATGAGCAGTTCTTC. The chain is built from TRBV5-4 and TRBJ2-1; no firm D call. Germline V CDR1 and CDR2: SGHNT, YYREEE (reference sequence). The CDR3 sequence is 13 residues long. V lost 2 bases and J lost 4, with 7 bases in between. The full variable domain, rest sourced from reference TRBV5-4 and TRBJ2-1, is ETGVTQSPTHLIKTRGQQVTLRCSSQSGHNTVSWYQQALGQGPQFIFQYYREEENGRGNFPPRFSGLQFPNYSSELNVNALELDDSALYLCASSFVGYNEQFFGPGTRLTVL.

V gene TRBV24-1 combines with J gene TRBJ2-5; 12 nucleotides line up with TRBD2. Germline-derived CDR1 and CDR2 are KGHDR and SFDVKD. The CDR3 runs 18 residues. V lost 7 bases, J lost 4 bases, and 15 bases stayed unmatched. The CDR3 DNA sequence: TGTGCCACCAGCGGCAGGGATCTAGCGGGAGGGTATGGAGAGACCCAGTACTTC. It yields the protein CATSGRDLAGGYGETQYF.

The CDR3 DNA follows: TGCGCCAGCAGCTTGGCTGGAGGGGAATGGGAGACCCAGTACTTC. This sequence encodes CASSLAGGEWETQYF. The rearrangement links TRBV5-1 to TRBJ2-5, with D possibly TRBD2 on 6 matching bases. Germline CDR1 and CDR2: SGHRS and YFSETQ. V was pared by 0 bases and J by 5 bases, with 14 bases between. The CDR3 has 15 residues.

V and J are TRBV3-1 (or the pseudogene TRBV3-2) and TRBJ2-1; 9 bases are shared with TRBD2. J gave up 3 bases and V 5 bases, and 8 bases lay outside the gene matches. Per the germline V gene, CDR1 is LGHDT and CDR2 is YNNKEL (reference sequence). CDR3 length: 16 amino acids. The CDR3 region is CASSKSYSGSYNEQFF. DNA for the CDR3: TGTGCCAGCAGCAAATCATATAGCGGGAGCTACAATGAGCAGTTCTTC.

The V and J genes are TRBV12-3 or TRBV12-4 and TRBJ2-5; 7 nucleotides agree with TRBD2. This CDR3 contains 12 residues. With V trimmed by 6 bases and J by 5 bases, 3 bases remained unmatched. DNA for the CDR3: TGTGCCAGCAGACTTAGCGGGGAGACCCAGTACTTC. Translated, it gives CASRLSGETQYF.